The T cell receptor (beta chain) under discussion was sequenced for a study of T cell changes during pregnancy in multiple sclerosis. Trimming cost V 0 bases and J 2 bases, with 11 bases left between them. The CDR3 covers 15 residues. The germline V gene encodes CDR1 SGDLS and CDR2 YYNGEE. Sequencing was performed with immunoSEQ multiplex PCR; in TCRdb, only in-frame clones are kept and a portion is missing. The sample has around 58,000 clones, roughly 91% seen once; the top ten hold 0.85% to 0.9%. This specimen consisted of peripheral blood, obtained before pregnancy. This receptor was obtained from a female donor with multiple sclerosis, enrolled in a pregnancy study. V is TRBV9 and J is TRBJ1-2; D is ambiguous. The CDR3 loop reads CASSVDTAVNYGYTF. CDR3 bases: TGTGCCAGCAGCGTAGATACAGCCGTAAACTATGGCTACACCTTC.